Presented here are 30 T cell receptor beta chains from one specimen sequenced in a study of cytomegalovirus exposure and HLA in healthy donors (dated by TCRdb to about 2017). Libraries were prepared through the immunoSEQ multiplex PCR assay. A mixture of 60 forward primers for TCR Vbeta segments and 13 reverse primers for TCR Jbeta segments was used in the multiplex PCR. Sourced from immuneACCESS, this table was stored by TCRdb with only in-frame sequences that have V and J called. A share of the clones is absent; for the studies checked, an unresolved V gene accounts for under half, and the remainder has no known explanation. The sample table on file contains around 70,000 clones. The top ten clones comprise roughly 5.2% of the sample. The specimen sequenced was PBMCs. Receptors were obtained from a woman aged 40 to 49 in good health and CMV-seropositive.

The CDR3 reads CASSPTTSGGSTDTQYF. The CDR3 DNA is TGCGCCAGCAGCCCTACGACTAGCGGGGGTAGCACAGATACGCAGTATTTT. This chain connects TRBV4-3 to TRBJ2-3; 12 positions match TRBD2. Germline V lookup: CDR1 LGHNA, CDR2 YSLEER. The V gene end was trimmed by 4 bases and the J gene end by 0 bases; junction bases not matched to a gene: 5. CDR3 length: 17 residues.

The chain links TRBV15 to TRBJ1-5; D gene ambiguous. The V end was cut by 4 bases, the J end by 0 bases, with 10 bases between. CDR1 and CDR2 (germline): LNHNV, YYDKDF (reference sequence). This CDR3 has 15 amino acids. CDR3 nucleotides: TGTGCCACCAGCACCACACCTGATAGCAATCAGCCCCAGCATTTT. Amino acids: CATSTTPDSNQPQHF.

The V gene is TRBV25-1, the J gene TRBJ2-5, with D maybe TRBD2 (5 bases). Trimming stripped 6 bases from V and 5 bases from J, with 28 bases between. The CDR3 consists of 18 residues. Germline CDR1 and CDR2: MGHDK and SYGVNS. CDR3 DNA sequence: TGTGCCAGCAGCTCGAGGGCGGTCGTCCCCCACCCCCAGGAGACCCAGTACTTC. It yields the protein CASSSRAVVPHPQETQYF.

This chain links TRBV28 with TRBJ1-5; 7 bases align to TRBD1. The CDR3 loop spans 13 amino acids. CDR1 and CDR2 (germline): MDHEN, SYDVKM. The V and J ends lost 9 bases and 2 bases, in that order; junction bases with no gene match: 4. CDR3 protein: CASLGTGNQPQHF. The CDR3 nucleotides read TGTGCCAGTCTCGGGACAGGCAATCAGCCCCAGCATTTT.

The chain employs TRBV19 and TRBJ2-3; TRBD2 is a possible D gene (5 bases). The CDR3 spans 13 residues. Trimming stripped 10 bases from V and 0 bases from J, with 11 bases between. CDR1 and CDR2 from the germline V gene are LNHDA and SQIVND (reference sequence). CDR3 in amino acids: CATRTYSTDTQYF. The CDR3, as DNA: TGTGCCACCAGGACTTACAGCACAGATACGCAGTATTTT.

The CDR3 nucleotides read TGTGCCAGCAGAAACGACAGGTTTACTGAAGCTTTCTTT. It specifies CASRNDRFTEAFF. The rearrangement uses TRBV6-5 and TRBJ1-1; a possible D gene is TRBD1 (6 bases). The germline V gene has CDR1 MNHEY and CDR2 SVGAGI. V dropped 6 bases and J dropped 5 bases, with 13 bases sitting between them. CDR3 length: 13 residues.

V gene TRBV11-3 combines with J gene TRBJ1-1; D uncertain. The V gene's germline CDR1 is SGHNT and CDR2 YENEEA. The length of the CDR3 is 13 residues. Trimming left V 1 base short and J 7 bases short, with 10 bases between. CDR3 in amino acids: CASSLGDTVEAFF. For the CDR3, the DNA is TGTGCCAGCAGCTTAGGTGACACGGTTGAAGCTTTCTTT.

The gene calls are TRBV9 and TRBJ2-3, with D maybe TRBD2 (7 bases). Germline CDR1 reads SGDLS; CDR2 reads YYNGEE. The CDR3 is 16 amino acids. V gave up 0 bases and J gave up 5 bases, with 16 bases separating them. This CDR3 reads CASSVGVAGAVDTQYF. Written as DNA, the CDR3 is TGTGCCAGCAGCGTAGGAGTCGCGGGGGCGGTAGATACGCAGTATTTT.

The chain has TRBV5-1 and TRBJ2-5, with a weak D call TRBD2 (6 bases). The J call is uncertain, as TRBJ2-7 better fits the DNA end. The germline gives CDR1 SGHRS, CDR2 YFSETQ. There are 14 residues in the CDR3. CDR3 DNA sequence: TGCGCCAGCAGCTTGGCGGGAGATTCCTACGAGCAGTACTTC. Its protein product is CASSLAGDSYEQYF.

Judged by frequency, this clone is medium-sized (0.01 to 0.1%). The chain recombines TRBV10-3 with TRBJ1-1, with 7 bases aligning to TRBD1. This CDR3 is 15 amino acids long. V dropped 7 bases and J dropped 2; count of bases not matched to a gene: 10. The germline V gene has CDR1 ENHRY and CDR2 SYGVKD. This CDR3 is CAITPTGTANTEAFF. Written as DNA, the CDR3 is TGTGCCATCACTCCTACCGGGACAGCTAACACTGAAGCTTTCTTT.

This rearrangement joins TRBV20-1 to TRBJ2-5; tentative D call: TRBD1 (6 bases). Germline V CDR1 and CDR2: DFQATT, SNEGSKA (reference sequence). Trimming took 0 bases from V and 12 from J, leaving 11 bases between them. The CDR3 is 11 residues long. In DNA, the CDR3 is TGCAGTGCTAGAGACCGGACAGAAAAGTACTTC. It is translated as CSARDRTEKYF.

The V call is TRBV25-1, the J call TRBJ2-5, with TRBD1 as a possible D gene (6 bases). Germline CDR1 is MGHDK and CDR2 is SYGVNS. There are 15 residues in the CDR3. V was trimmed by 3 bases and J by 11 bases, leaving 22 bases between them. The CDR3, as DNA: TGTGCCAGCAGTGACCAGAGTACAGGGTTAGGAGAGCAGTACTTC. Translated: CASSDQSTGLGEQYF.

The chain joins TRBV5-1 to TRBJ2-5; D is possibly TRBD2 (6 bases). There are 15 residues in the CDR3. V shed 0 bases and J shed 2 bases, with 11 bases lying between them. The germline gives CDR1 SGHRS, CDR2 YFSETQ. In DNA, the CDR3 is TGCGCCAGCAGCTTGGATCACGGGGGACAAGAGACCCAGTACTTC. Translation: CASSLDHGGQETQYF. Based on the CDR3 plus reference TRBV5-1 and TRBJ2-5, the full variable domain is KAGVTQTPRYLIKTRGQQVTLSCSPISGHRSVSWYQQTPGQGLQFLFEYFSETQRNKGNFPGRFSGRQFSNSRSEMNVSTLELGDSALYLCASSLDHGGQETQYFGPGTRLLVL.

The chain carries TRBV1 and TRBJ1-6; the table's D gene call, TRBD1, was not cross checked with the DNA. TRBV1 is an annotated pseudogene. This CDR3 is built from 17 residues. CDR3 loop: CTSSQARQENYNSPLHF. CDR3 DNA: TGCACCAGCAGCCAAGCCAGACAGGAAAACTATAATTCACCCCTCCACTTT.

Concerning this clone itself: Its ends do not fully match the called genes, so a read error is possible. This chain connects TRBV7-7 to TRBJ2-1, with 7 bases fitting TRBD2. CDR1 and CDR2 (germline): SSHAT, FNYEAQ (reference sequence). The CDR3 contains 16 residues. DNA for the CDR3: TGTGCTAGCAGCTTTTTAGGCGGGGGAACCTACAATGAGCAGTTCTTC. This translates into CASSFLGGGTYNEQFF.

The CDR3, as DNA: TGTGCCAGTAGCAAGACAGGGATCCAAGAGACCCAGTACTTC. Amino acids: CASSKTGIQETQYF. The gene calls are TRBV19 and TRBJ2-5, with 7 bases that match TRBD1. Germline loops: CDR1 LNHDA, CDR2 SQIVND (reference sequence). V shed 6 bases, J shed 1 base, and the junction held 5 bases outside the gene matches. The CDR3 loop spans 14 amino acids.

The chain joins TRBV19 to TRBJ1-1; D possibly corresponds to TRBD1 (5 bases). Germline lookup yields CDR1 LNHDA and CDR2 SQIVND (reference sequence). V lost 5 bases and J lost 8, with 15 bases in between. This CDR3 is built from 13 residues. Here the CDR3 DNA reads TGTGCCAGTAGTTCAACAGGCCCCGGGGAAGCTTTCTTT. This encodes CASSSTGPGEAFF.

The CDR3 region has the DNA TGCGCCAGCAGTCATACGGGGGTCAGCACAGATACGCAGTATTTT. Encoded protein: CASSHTGVSTDTQYF. This sequence joins TRBV4-1 and TRBJ2-3, with a possible D match to TRBD2 (6 bases). Germline-derived CDR1 and CDR2 are MGHRA and YSYEKL. Between the trimmed V and J ends, which lost 6 bases and 0 bases, there was a span of 13 bases. CDR3 size: 15 residues.

CDR3 bases: TGTGCCAGCAGCCATGTCGGCAGCGGGAGGACCGGGGAGCTGTTTTTT. It is translated as CASSHVGSGRTGELFF. V gene TRBV4-2 combines with J gene TRBJ2-2; 9 nucleotides agree with TRBD2. The length of the CDR3 is 16 residues. Unmatched junction bases numbered 7, after V lost 3 bases and J lost 5 bases. Germline values: CDR1 LGHNA, CDR2 YNFKEQ.

V usage is TRBV4-3 and J usage is TRBJ1-2; D may be TRBD1 (6 bases). This CDR3 has 15 amino acids. Trimming removed 0 bases at V and 5 bases at J, with 13 bases between. CDR1 LGHNA and CDR2 YSLEER come from the germline V gene. The DNA for the CDR3 is TGCGCCAGCAGCCAAGAAATGGCAGGGGCTTATGGCTACACCTTC. This encodes CASSQEMAGAYGYTF.

V and J are TRBV10-3 and TRBJ2-1, with TRBD2 as a possible D gene (5 bases). Deletions cut 1 base from V and 1 base from J, with 14 bases between. The length of the CDR3 is 17 residues. Germline loops: CDR1 ENHRY, CDR2 SYGVKD. The CDR3 is CAISEWRAVGSYNEQFF. The DNA of the CDR3 is TGTGCCATCAGTGAGTGGCGGGCGGTAGGGTCCTACAATGAGCAGTTCTTC.

The chain combines TRBV11-2 with TRBJ1-1, with TRBD1 matching 10 bases. This CDR3 spans 14 amino acids. CDR1 and CDR2 (germline): SGHAT, FQNNGV. After removal of 3 bases from V and 4 bases from J, the junction contained 2 bases not matched to a gene. In DNA form, the CDR3 reads TGTGCCAGCAGCTTCGACAGGGGGCTCACTGAAGCTTTCTTT. Translation gives CASSFDRGLTEAFF.

J is TRBJ1-2 and V is TRBV6-5, with 9 bases fitting TRBD1. This CDR3 is 14 amino acids long. The germline V gene encodes CDR1 MNHEY and CDR2 SVGAGI. V shed 7 bases and J 7 bases; nucleotides not matched to a gene: 10. The CDR3 nucleotides read TGTGCCAGCAAAGATCACGGACAGGGGCCTGGCTACACCTTC. Its protein product is CASKDHGQGPGYTF.

This rearrangement joins TRBV7-2 to TRBJ2-1; no clear D gene. Looked up from germline, CDR1 is SGHTA and CDR2 is FQGNSA. Trimming left V 5 bases short and J 11 bases short, with 13 bases between. The CDR3 spans 12 residues. The CDR3 DNA reads as TGTGCCAGCAGCAGTAATAGAAACCAGCAGTTCTTC. As protein: CASSSNRNQQFF.

This chain links TRBV5-4 with TRBJ1-2, with 7 bases matching TRBD1. The V gene's germline CDR1 is SGHNT and CDR2 YYREEE (reference sequence). There are 14 residues in the CDR3. With V trimmed by 0 bases and J by 6 bases, 5 bases remained unmatched. CDR3 coding DNA: TGTGCCAGCAGCTTGGAGGAGGGGGCGAATGGCTACACCTTC. It encodes CASSLEEGANGYTF.

The V and J genes are TRBV6-4 and TRBJ1-1, with 8 bases identical to TRBD1. Unmatched junction bases numbered 13, after V lost 5 bases and J lost 8 bases. CDR1 MRHNA and CDR2 SNTAGT come from the germline V gene. This CDR3 contains 15 residues. CDR3 protein: CASSPWGLGDREAFF. The CDR3 DNA is TGTGCCAGCAGTCCCTGGGGATTAGGGGACAGGGAAGCTTTCTTT.

The chain combines TRBV7-9 with TRBJ2-3; 13 positions agree with TRBD2. This CDR3 is 17 amino acids long. Per the germline V gene, CDR1 is SEHNR and CDR2 is FQNEAQ (reference sequence). V lost 5 bases and J lost 1; bases outside the gene matches: 6. CDR3 nucleotide sequence: TGTGCCAGCAGCGAACTCGGACTAGCGGGAGGCACAGATACGCAGTATTTT. It specifies CASSELGLAGGTDTQYF.

Of note for this clone: The final CDR3 position lacks the conserved phenylalanine or tryptophan, pointing to a likely read error. The chain links TRBV6-5 to TRBJ1-2; 10 bases match TRBD1. Germline assignment: CDR1 MNHEY and CDR2 SVGAGI. With V trimmed by 4 bases and J by 6 bases, 2 bases remained unmatched. The CDR3 runs 13 residues. CDR3 DNA sequence: TGTGCCAGCAGTTTGGGACAGGGGCATGGCTACACCCTC. It translates to CASSLGQGHGYTL.

V gene TRBV19 combines with J gene TRBJ1-1; possibly TRBD1 for D (5 bases). In germline, CDR1 is LNHDA, CDR2 SQIVND (reference sequence). This CDR3 spans 15 amino acids. V lost 7 bases and J lost 3, with 18 bases in between. The chain's CDR3 is CASTESGRWDTEAFF. The DNA for the CDR3 is TGTGCCAGTACCGAATCAGGGCGGTGGGACACTGAAGCTTTCTTT.

The V gene is TRBV2, the J gene TRBJ2-2; 9 positions match TRBD1. Trimming cost V 6 bases and J 3 bases; bases outside gene matches: 2. Germline V gene lookup returns CDR1 SNHLY and CDR2 FYNNEI. This CDR3 is built from 14 residues. The CDR3 loop reads CASRRDRDTGELFF. The DNA for the CDR3 is TGTGCCAGCAGACGGGACAGGGACACCGGGGAGCTGTTTTTT.